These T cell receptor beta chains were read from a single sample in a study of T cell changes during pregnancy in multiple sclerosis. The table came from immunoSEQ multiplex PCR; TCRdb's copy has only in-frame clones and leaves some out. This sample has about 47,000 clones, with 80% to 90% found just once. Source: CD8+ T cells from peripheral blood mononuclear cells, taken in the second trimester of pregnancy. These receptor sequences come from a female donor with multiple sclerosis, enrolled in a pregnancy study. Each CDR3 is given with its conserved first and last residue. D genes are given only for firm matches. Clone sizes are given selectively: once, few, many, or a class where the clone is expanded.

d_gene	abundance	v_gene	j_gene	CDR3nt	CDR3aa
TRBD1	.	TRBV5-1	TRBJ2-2	TGCGCCAGCAGCTTGAAAAAGACAGGGGGAAACACCGGGGAGCTGTTTTTT	CASSLKKTGGNTGELFF
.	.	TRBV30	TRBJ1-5	TGTGCCTGGAGTCGGAACAGTAACAGCAATCAGCCCCAGCATTTT	CAWSRNSNSNQPQHF
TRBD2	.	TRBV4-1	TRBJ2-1	TGCGCCAGCAGTCTAGCGGGCTCTGCCTACAATGAGCAGTTCTTC	CASSLAGSAYNEQFF
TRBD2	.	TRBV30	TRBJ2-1	TGTGCCTGGAGTGTACTCTGGGGGGGAGTAAACCCCAATGAGCAGTTCTTC	CAWSVLWGGVNPNEQFF
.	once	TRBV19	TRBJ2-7	TGTGCCAGTAGAGGGGCTCGTGGGGAGCAGTACTTC	CASRGARGEQYF
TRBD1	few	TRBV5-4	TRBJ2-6	TGTGCCAGCAGCGCCGGGGGACAGGGGAGGGAAGGATCTGGGGCCAACGTCCTGACTTTC	CASSAGGQGREGSGANVLTF
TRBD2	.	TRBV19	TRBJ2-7	TGTGCCAGTAGTCCAGCCGGGACTAGCGGGCTACAGTACTTC	CASSPAGTSGLQYF
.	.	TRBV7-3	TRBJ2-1	TGTGCCAGCAGCCCCGGGACTCCCAATGAGCAGTTCTTC	CASSPGTPNEQFF
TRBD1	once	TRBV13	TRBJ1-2	TGTGCCAGCAGCCCCCTGGGGACAGGGGAGGGCTACACCTTC	CASSPLGTGEGYTF
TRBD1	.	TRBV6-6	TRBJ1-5	TGTGCCAGCAGCCTAAGCCCGGGACAGACCCATCAGCCCCAGCATTTT	CASSLSPGQTHQPQHF
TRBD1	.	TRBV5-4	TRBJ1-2	TGTGCCAGCAGCCTACCATGGGACAGGGCTGGCTATGGCTACACCTTC	CASSLPWDRAGYGYTF
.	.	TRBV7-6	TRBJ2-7	TGTGCCAGCAGCTTAGAACGGTCAGGGGACGAGCAGTACTTC	CASSLERSGDEQYF
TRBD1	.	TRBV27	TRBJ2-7	TGTGCCAGCAGTCCCCTCGGACAGGTCTCCTACGAGCAGTACTTC	CASSPLGQVSYEQYF
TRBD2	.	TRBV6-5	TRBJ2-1	TGTGCCAGCAGTTACTCTACTAGCGGGGGGCCAGGTGAGCAGTTCTTC	CASSYSTSGGPGEQFF
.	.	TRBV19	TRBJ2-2	TGTGCCAGCAATCCTTTGTTCCACTCTACCCTTCCGGCCCTTAAGGGGGTCACCGGGGAGCTGTTTTTT	CASNPLFHSTLPALKGVTGELFF
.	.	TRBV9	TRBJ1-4	TGTGCCAGCAGCGAAGGACAGCAACTAACTAATGAAAAACTGTTTTTT	CASSEGQQLTNEKLFF
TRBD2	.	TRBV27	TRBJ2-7	TGTGCCAGCAGTTTGGGGGGGAGGGTCTACGAGCAGTACTTC	CASSLGGRVYEQYF
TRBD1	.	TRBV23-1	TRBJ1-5	TGCGCCAGCAGCCTATCTAAGAAGCAGGGGGCGAAAAATCAGCCCCAGCATTTT	CASSLSKKQGAKNQPQHF
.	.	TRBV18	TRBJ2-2	TGTGCCAGCTCACCCCCGTCCGGGGAGCTGTTTTTT	CASSPPSGELFF
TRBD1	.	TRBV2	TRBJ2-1	TGTGCCAGCAGGGTCGGACAGGGGGACTACAATGAGCAGTTCTTC	CASRVGQGDYNEQFF
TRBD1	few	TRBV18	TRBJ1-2	TGTGCCAGCTCACCACCGGGACAGGGGTTTGGCTACACCTTC	CASSPPGQGFGYTF
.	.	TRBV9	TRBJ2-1	TGTGCCAGCAGCGTAGGACACGGGCTGGGAGATGAGCAGTTCTTC	CASSVGHGLGDEQFF
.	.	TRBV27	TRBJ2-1	TGTGCCAGCAGTTTTCCGGATAGCGATGAGCAGTTCTTC	CASSFPDSDEQFF
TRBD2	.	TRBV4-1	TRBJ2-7	TGCGCCAGCAGCCAAGACAGCGGGGAAGGCTCCTACGAGCAGTACTTC	CASSQDSGEGSYEQYF
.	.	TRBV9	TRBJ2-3	TGTGCCAGCAGCGTAGCGGGGGTGAGCACAGATACGCAGTATTTT	CASSVAGVSTDTQYF
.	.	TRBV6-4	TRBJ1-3	TGTGCCAGCAGTGACCAATTGCGGTACTCTGGAAACACCATATATTTT	CASSDQLRYSGNTIYF
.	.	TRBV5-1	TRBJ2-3	TGCGCCAGCAGCGGCCCAAAGGACTTTCCTAGCACAGATACGCAGTATTTT	CASSGPKDFPSTDTQYF
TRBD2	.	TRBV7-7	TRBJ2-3	TGTGCTAGCAGCTTAACTAGCGGAAGCACAGATACGCAGTATTTT	CASSLTSGSTDTQYF
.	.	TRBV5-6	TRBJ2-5	TGTGCCAGCAGCTGGCAGGGGGGGACCCAGTACTTC	CASSWQGGTQYF
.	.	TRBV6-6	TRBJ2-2	TGTGCCAGCAGTTACGACGACATCGACACCGGGGAGCTGTTTTTT	CASSYDDIDTGELFF
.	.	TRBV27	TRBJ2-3	TGTGCCAGCAACCAAATAACCCCGCGGGACACAGATACGCAGTATTTT	CASNQITPRDTDTQYF
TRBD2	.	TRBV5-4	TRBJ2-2	TGTGCCAGCAGCTTGGACCCTAGCGGGGTTACTGCCCCCGGGGAGCTGTTTTTT	CASSLDPSGVTAPGELFF
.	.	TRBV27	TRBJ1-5	TGTGCCAGCAGTTTGGGACATGGCGAGAATCAGCCCCAGCATTTT	CASSLGHGENQPQHF
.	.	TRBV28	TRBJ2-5	TGTGCCAGCAGTTTGTTCAGGAAAGAGACCCAGTACTTC	CASSLFRKETQYF
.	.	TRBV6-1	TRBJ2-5	TGTGCCAGCAGTGTCCTCACAGGAGGGGAAGAGACCCAGTACTTC	CASSVLTGGEETQYF
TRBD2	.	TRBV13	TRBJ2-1	TGTGCCAGCAGCCACACCGGCCGGCTAGCGGGGGGTCGTAATGAGCAGTTCTTC	CASSHTGRLAGGRNEQFF
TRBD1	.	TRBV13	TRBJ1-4	TGTGCCAGCAAGGGACAGGGAATGAAAAAACTGTTTTTT	CASKGQGMKKLFF
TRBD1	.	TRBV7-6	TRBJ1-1	TGTGCTACCGGACAGGGTTTGGGAACTGAAGCTTTCTTT	CATGQGLGTEAFF
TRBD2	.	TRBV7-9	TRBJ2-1	TGTGCCAGCAGCTTCCCGCTGGGGGCGGGGGGCAAATACAATGAGCAGTTCTTC	CASSFPLGAGGKYNEQFF
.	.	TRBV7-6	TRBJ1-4	TGTGCCAGCAGCTTAAGTCCCGACAGCAGACTTGAAAAACTGTTTTTT	CASSLSPDSRLEKLFF
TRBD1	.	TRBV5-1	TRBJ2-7	TGCGCCAGCAGCTACCAGGGGGCAGCTGTTTCCTACGAGCAGTACTTC	CASSYQGAAVSYEQYF
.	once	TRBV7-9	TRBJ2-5	TGTGCCAGCAGCTTAGGCCAGGGTGCTCCCGCGTCGAGGGAGACCCAGTACTTC	CASSLGQGAPASRETQYF
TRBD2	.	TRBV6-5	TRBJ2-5	TGTGCCAGCAGCCCAGCGGGGAACCAAGAGACCCAGTACTTC	CASSPAGNQETQYF
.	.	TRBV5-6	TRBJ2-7	TGTGCCAGCAGCTTCGGTTCTCCCCACGAGCAGTACTTC	CASSFGSPHEQYF
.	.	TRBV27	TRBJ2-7	TGTGCCAGCAGTTTATCTCAGGGTGGCGACGAGCAGTACTTC	CASSLSQGGDEQYF
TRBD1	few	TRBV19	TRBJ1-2	TGTGCCAGTAGTATAGATCGGAGCCCGACAGGGACGTATGGCTACACCTTC	CASSIDRSPTGTYGYTF
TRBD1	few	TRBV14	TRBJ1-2	TGTGCCAGCAGCCAGAGGACAGGTAGCTATGGCTACACCTTC	CASSQRTGSYGYTF
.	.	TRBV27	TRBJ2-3	TGTGCCAGCAGTCCCTCGGTGTCTAGCACAGATACGCAGTATTTT	CASSPSVSSTDTQYF
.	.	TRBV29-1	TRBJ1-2	TGCAGCGTTAACCCCGTGGGGCTGGTCTATGGCTACACCTTC	CSVNPVGLVYGYTF
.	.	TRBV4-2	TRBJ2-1	TGTGCCAGCAGCCAAGAGTGGCCACAGGAGCAGTTCTTC	CASSQEWPQEQFF
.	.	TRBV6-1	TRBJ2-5	TGTGCCAGTACGACAGGGCGGGATATAGAGACCCAGTACTTC	CASTTGRDIETQYF